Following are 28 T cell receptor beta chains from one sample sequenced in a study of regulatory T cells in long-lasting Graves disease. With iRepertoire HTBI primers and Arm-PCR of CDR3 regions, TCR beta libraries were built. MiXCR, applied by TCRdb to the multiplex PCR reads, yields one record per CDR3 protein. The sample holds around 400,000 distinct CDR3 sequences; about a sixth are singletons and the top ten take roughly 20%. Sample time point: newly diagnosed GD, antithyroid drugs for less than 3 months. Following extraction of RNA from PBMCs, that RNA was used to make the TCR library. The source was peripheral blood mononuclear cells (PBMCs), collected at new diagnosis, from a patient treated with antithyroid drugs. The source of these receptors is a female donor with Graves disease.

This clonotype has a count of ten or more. The CDR3 reads CASSARDRGMHTQYF. The DNA for the CDR3 is TGTGCCAGCAGCGCCCGGGACAGGGGTATGCATACGCAGTATTTT. V is TRBV9 and J is TRBJ2-3, with 10 bases fitting TRBD1. Germline CDR1 is SGDLS and CDR2 is YYNGEE. The CDR3 has 15 amino acids. V dropped 3 bases and J dropped 7; count of bases not matched to a gene: 8.

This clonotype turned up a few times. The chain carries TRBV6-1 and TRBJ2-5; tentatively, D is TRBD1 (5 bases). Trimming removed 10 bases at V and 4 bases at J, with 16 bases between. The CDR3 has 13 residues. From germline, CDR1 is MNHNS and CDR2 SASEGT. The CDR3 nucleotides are TGTGCCACTGGACACCCGTTGGCAGAGACCCAGTACTTC. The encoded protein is CATGHPLAETQYF.

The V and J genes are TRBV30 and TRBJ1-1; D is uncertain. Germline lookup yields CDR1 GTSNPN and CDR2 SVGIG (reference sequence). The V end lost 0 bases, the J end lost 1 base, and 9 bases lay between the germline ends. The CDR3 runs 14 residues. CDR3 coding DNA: TGTGCCTGGAGTGTAGAGACGCCGAACACTGAAGCTTTCTTT. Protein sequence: CAWSVETPNTEAFF.

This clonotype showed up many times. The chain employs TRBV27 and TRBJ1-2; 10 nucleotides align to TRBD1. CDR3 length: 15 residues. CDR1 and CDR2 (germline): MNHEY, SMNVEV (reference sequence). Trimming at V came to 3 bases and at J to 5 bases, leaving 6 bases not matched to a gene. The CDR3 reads CASSFYPGQGYGYTF. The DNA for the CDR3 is TGTGCCAGCAGTTTTTACCCGGGACAGGGGTATGGCTACACCTTC.

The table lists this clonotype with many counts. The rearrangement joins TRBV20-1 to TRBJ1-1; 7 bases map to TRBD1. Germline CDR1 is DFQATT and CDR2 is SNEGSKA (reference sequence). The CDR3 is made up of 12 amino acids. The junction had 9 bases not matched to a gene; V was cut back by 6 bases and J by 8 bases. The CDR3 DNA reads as TGCAGTGCCTGGATCGGGACAGCAGAAGCTTTCTTT. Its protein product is CSAWIGTAEAFF.

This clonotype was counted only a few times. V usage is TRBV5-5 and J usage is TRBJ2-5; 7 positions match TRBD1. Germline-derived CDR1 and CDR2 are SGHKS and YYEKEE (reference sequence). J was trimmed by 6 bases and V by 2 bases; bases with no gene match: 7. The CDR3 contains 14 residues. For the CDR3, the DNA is TGTGCCAGCAGCTTCGACAGGGATCGGAAGACCCAGTACTTC. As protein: CASSFDRDRKTQYF. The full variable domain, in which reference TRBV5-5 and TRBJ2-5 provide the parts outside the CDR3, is DAGVTQSPTHLIKTRGQQVTLRCSPISGHKSVSWYQQVLGQGPQFIFQYYEKEERGRGNFPDRFSARQFPNYSSELNVNALLLGDSALYLCASSFDRDRKTQYFGPGTRLLVL.

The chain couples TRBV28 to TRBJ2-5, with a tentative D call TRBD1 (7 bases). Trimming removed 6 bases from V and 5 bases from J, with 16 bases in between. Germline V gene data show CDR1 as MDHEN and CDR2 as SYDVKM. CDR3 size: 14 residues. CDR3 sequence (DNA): TGTGCCAGCAGAAAAGACAGGGCGGGGGAGACCCAGTACTTC. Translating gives CASRKDRAGETQYF.

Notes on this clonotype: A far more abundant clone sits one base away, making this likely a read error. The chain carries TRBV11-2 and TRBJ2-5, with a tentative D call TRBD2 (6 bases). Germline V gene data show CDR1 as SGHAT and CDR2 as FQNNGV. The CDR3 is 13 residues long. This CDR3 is CTSSLGGQETQYF. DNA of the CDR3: TGTACCAGCAGCTTAGGAGGGCAAGAGACCCAGTACTTC. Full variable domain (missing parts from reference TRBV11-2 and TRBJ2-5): EAGVAQSPRYKIIEKRQSVAFWCNPISGHATLYWYQQILGQGPKLLIQFQNNGVVDDSQLPKDRFSAERLKGVDSTLKIQPAKLEDSAVYLCTSSLGGQETQYFGPGTRLLVL.

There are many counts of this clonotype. CDR3 protein: CSVGWVVQETQYF. CDR3 nucleotide sequence: TGCAGCGTTGGGTGGGTAGTTCAAGAGACCCAGTACTTC. V and J are TRBV29-1 and TRBJ2-5; D remains ambiguous. Trimming left V 4 bases short and J 2 bases short, with 11 bases between. This CDR3 is 13 amino acids long. CDR1 and CDR2 (germline): SQVTM, ANQGSEA.

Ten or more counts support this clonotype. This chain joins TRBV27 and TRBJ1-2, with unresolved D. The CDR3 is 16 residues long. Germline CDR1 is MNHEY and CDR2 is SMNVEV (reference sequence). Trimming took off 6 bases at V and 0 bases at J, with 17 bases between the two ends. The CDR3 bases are TGTGCCAGCAGATCTCCGGGCTCGGACCCTAACTATGGCTACACCTTC. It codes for CASRSPGSDPNYGYTF.

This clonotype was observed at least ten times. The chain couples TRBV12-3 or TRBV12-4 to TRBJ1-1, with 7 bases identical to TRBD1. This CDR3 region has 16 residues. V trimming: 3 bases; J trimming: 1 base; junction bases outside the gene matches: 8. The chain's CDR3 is CASSFGTAGGNTEAFF. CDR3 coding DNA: TGTGCCAGCAGTTTTGGGACAGCTGGTGGGAACACTGAAGCTTTCTTT.

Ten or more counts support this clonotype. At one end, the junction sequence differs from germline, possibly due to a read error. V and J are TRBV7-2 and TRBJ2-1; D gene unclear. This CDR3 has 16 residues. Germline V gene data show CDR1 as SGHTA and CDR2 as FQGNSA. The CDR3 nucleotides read TGTGCCAGCAGCTTTTTTGGCGGAAGCTCCTACAATGAGCAGTCCTTC. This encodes CASSFFGGSSYNEQSF. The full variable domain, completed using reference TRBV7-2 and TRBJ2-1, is GAGVSQSPSNKVTEKGKDVELRCDPISGHTALYWYRQSLGQGLEFLIYFQGNSAPDKSGLPSDRFSAERTGGSVSTLTIQRTQQEDSAVYLCASSFFGGSSYNEQSFGPGTRLTVL.

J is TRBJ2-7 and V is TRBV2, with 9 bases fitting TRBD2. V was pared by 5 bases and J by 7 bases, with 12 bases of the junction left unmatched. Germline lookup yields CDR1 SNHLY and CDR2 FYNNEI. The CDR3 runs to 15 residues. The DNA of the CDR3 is TGTGCCAGCAGTCCTTTAGCGGGGGCCGCGGGGGAGCAGTACTTC. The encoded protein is CASSPLAGAAGEQYF.

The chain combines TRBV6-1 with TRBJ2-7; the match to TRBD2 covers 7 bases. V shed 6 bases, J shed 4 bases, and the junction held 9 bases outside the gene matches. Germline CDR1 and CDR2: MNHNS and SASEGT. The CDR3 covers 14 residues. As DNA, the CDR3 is TGTGCCAGCAGGGAAAGGGACTACCAATACGAGCAGTACTTC. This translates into CASRERDYQYEQYF.

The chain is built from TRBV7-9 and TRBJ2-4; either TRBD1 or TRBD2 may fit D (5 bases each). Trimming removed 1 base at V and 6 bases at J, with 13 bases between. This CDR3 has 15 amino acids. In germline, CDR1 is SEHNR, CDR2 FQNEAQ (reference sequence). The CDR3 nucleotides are TGTGCCAGCAGCTTAGTAACCGGGGCGCGAAACATTCAGTACTTC. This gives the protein CASSLVTGARNIQYF.

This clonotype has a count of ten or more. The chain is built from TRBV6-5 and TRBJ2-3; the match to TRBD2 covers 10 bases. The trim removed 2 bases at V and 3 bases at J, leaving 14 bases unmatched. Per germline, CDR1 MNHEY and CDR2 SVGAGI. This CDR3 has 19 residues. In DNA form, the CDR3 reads TGTGCCAGCAGTTACCTTGGGTCGGCTAGCGGGAGCCAGACAGATACGCAGTATTTT. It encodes CASSYLGSASGSQTDTQYF.

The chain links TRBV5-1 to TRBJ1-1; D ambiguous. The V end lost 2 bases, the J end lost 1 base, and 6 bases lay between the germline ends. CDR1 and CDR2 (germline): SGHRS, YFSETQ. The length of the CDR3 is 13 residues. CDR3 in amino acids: CASSLDQNTEAFF. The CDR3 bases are TGCGCCAGCAGCTTAGACCAGAACACTGAAGCTTTCTTT.

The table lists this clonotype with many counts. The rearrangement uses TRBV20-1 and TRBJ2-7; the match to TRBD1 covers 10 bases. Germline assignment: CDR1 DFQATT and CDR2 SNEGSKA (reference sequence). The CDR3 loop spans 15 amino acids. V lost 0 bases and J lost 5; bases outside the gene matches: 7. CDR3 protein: CSAREPLTGGDEQYF. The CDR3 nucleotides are TGCAGTGCTAGAGAACCCTTGACAGGGGGCGACGAGCAGTACTTC.

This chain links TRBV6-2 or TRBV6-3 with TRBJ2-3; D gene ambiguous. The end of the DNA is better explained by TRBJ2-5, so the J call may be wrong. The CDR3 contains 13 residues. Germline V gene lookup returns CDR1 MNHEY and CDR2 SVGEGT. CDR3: CASQALGEETQYF. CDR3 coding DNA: TGTGCTAGCCAGGCCCTAGGTGAGGAGACCCAGTACTTC.

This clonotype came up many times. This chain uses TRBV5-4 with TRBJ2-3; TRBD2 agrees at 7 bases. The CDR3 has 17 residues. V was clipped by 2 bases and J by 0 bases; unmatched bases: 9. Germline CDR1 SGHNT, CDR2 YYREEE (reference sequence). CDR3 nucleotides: TGTGCCAGCAGCTTACGTTTGACGGGGGGAAGCACAGATACGCAGTATTTT. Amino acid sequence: CASSLRLTGGSTDTQYF.

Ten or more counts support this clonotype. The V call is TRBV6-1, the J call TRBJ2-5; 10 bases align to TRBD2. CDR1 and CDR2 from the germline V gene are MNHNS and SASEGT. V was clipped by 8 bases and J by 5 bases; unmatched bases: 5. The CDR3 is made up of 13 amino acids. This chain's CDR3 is CASPPSGGETQYF. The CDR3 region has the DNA TGTGCCAGCCCCCCTAGCGGGGGCGAGACCCAGTACTTC.

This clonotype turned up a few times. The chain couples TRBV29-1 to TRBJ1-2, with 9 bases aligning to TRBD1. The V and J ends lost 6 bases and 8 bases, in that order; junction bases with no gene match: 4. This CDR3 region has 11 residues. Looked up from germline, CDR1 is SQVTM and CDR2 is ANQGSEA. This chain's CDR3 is CSVAGTGGYTF. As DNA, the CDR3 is TGCAGCGTCGCCGGGACAGGGGGCTACACCTTC.

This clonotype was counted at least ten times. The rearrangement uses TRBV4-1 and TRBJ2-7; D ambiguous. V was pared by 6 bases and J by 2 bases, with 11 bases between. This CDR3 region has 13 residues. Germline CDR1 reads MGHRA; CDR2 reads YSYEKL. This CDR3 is CASSLTQTYEQYF. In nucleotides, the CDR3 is TGCGCCAGCAGTCTCACCCAGACCTACGAGCAGTACTTC.

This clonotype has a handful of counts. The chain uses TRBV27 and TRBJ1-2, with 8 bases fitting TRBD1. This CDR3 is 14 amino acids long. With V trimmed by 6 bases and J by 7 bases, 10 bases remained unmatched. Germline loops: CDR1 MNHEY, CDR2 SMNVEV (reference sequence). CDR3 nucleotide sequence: TGTGCCAGCAGGAAGACAGGGGACCCAGGTGGCTACACCTTC. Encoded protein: CASRKTGDPGGYTF.

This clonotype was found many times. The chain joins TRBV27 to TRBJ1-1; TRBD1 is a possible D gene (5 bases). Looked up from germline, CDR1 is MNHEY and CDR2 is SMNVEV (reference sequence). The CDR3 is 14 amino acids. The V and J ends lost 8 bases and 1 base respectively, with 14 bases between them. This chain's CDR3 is CASCSPGGNTEAFF. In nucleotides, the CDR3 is TGTGCCAGCTGCAGTCCGGGGGGGAACACTGAAGCTTTCTTT.

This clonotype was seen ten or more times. The CDR3 nucleotides read TGCAGCGTTGATGAGGGAATGGGGGCGCGGGGAAACACCATATATTTT. The encoded protein is CSVDEGMGARGNTIYF. The chain is built from TRBV29-1 and TRBJ1-3, with D tentatively TRBD1 (6 bases). The CDR3 has 16 amino acids. Germline assignment: CDR1 SQVTM and CDR2 ANQGSEA. Trimming cost V 3 bases and J 4 bases, with 19 bases left between them.

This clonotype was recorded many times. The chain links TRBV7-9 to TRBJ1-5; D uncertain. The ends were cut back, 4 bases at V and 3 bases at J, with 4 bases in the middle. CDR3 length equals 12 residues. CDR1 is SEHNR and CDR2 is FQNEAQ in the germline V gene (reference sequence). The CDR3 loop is CASSYNNQPQHF. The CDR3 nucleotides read TGTGCCAGCAGCTATAACAATCAGCCCCAGCATTTT.

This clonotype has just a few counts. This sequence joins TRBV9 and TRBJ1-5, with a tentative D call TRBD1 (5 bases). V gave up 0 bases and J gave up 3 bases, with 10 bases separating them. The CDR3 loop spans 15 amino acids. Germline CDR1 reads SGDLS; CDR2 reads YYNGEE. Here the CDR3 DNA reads TGTGCCAGCAGCGTAGGGGGGAGCCTCAATCAGCCCCAGCATTTT. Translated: CASSVGGSLNQPQHF.